The clone carrying this T cell receptor beta chain was found a few times. After removal of 4 bases from V and 0 bases from J, the junction contained 0 bases not matched to a gene. The germline V gene has CDR1 MNHEY and CDR2 SVGAGI. The CDR3 is 15 amino acids. The sample belongs to a study of T cell clones after liver transplantation. Study-wide context: Samples came from ITN030ST, which attempted immunosuppression withdrawal within 2 years of liver transplantation.

Clones were sequenced by immunoSEQ multiplex PCR, and TCRdb holds only the in-frame ones, with some missing. The sample comprises fewer than 110,000 clones, roughly four fifths of which are singletons, and approximately 3% rests with the top ten. V usage is TRBV6-5 and J usage is TRBJ1-6, with 7 bases lining up with TRBD1. The starting material was CD4+ T cells from blood, obtained around 44 months after liver transplant. The source of this sequence is a human patient who received a liver transplant. Some T cells may arise from the graft donor. CDR3 loop: CASSWDSSYNSPLHF. The CDR3 bases are TGTGCCAGCAGTTGGGACAGCTCCTATAATTCACCCCTCCACTTT.